Listed here are 3 T cell receptor beta chains from one sample, sequenced in a study of OX40 agonist ivuxolimab in advanced cancers. Profiling relied on immunoSEQ multiplex PCR, and the TCRdb table lists in-frame clones only, not all of them. The sample lists approximately 70,000 clones; around 83% were seen once. The sample here was CD4+ or CD8+ T cells sorted from blood, taken in a trial of the OX40 agonist ivuxolimab. Receptors originate from an adult with an advanced solid tumor such as melanoma, head and neck, liver or kidney cancer.

The chain joins TRBV5-1 to TRBJ1-6; weak D call: TRBD1 (6 bases). Per germline, CDR1 SGHRS and CDR2 YFSETQ. The CDR3 sequence is 16 residues long. Trimming took off 4 bases at V and 9 bases at J, with 20 bases between the two ends. The CDR3 nucleotides read TGCGCCAGCAGCGCCAATACCGGGACAAGGAGTTCACCCCTCCACTTT. This sequence encodes CASSANTGTRSSPLHF.

The J gene is TRBJ2-7, the V gene TRBV6-6, with TRBD1 matching over 8 bases. Germline CDR1 is MNHNY and CDR2 is SVGAGI (reference sequence). This CDR3 region has 15 residues. With 9 bases clipped from V and 2 bases from J, the junction kept 12 bases outside the gene matches. DNA for the CDR3: TGTGCCAGTCGGACAGGGAAAGGATCCGCCTACGAGCAGTACTTC. Translating it yields CASRTGKGSAYEQYF.

V usage is TRBV5-4 and J usage is TRBJ2-3; the match to TRBD2 covers 8 bases. The germline CDR1 and CDR2 sequences are SGHNT and YYREEE (reference sequence). The CDR3 has 18 residues. With 5 bases clipped from V and 4 bases from J, the junction kept 18 bases outside the gene matches. The CDR3 DNA reads as TGTGCCAGCAGTCGGGGGGGGGCGGTAGCAGGAGAAGCAGATACGCAGTATTTT. It specifies CASSRGGAVAGEADTQYF.